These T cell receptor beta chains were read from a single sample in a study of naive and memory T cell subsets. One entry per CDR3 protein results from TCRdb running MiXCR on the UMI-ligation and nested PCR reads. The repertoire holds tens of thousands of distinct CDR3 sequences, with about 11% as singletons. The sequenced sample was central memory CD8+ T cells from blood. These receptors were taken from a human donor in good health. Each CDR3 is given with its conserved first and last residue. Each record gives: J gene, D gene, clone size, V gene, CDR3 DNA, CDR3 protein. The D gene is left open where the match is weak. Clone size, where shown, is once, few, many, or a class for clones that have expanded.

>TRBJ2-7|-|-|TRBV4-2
TGTGCCAGCAGCCCCCTGGACGGACAGAGCTCCTACGAGCAGTACTTC
CASSPLDGQSSYEQYF
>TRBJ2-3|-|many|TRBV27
TGTGCCAGCAGCCCCGACTTGTTGAGATCCACAGTGGATACGCAGTATTTT
CASSPDLLRSTVDTQYF
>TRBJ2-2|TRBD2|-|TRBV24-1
TGTGCCACCAGTGACAGCGGGAGGTATAAGCCGAACACCGGGGAGCTGTTTTTT
CATSDSGRYKPNTGELFF
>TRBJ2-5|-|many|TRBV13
TGTGCCAGCAGCTTTGGCTCGTGGGAGACCCAGTACTTC
CASSFGSWETQYF
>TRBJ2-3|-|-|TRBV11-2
TGTGCCAGCAGCCCCACAAACACAGATACGCAGTATTTT
CASSPTNTDTQYF
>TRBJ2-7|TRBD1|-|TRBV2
TGTGCCAGCCGTACCCCCCGGGACAGCGAGTCCTACGAGCAGTACTTC
CASRTPRDSESYEQYF
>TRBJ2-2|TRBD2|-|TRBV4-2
TGTGCCAGCAGCCAAGCTATAGCGGGAGGGGGCTACACCGGGGAGCTGTTTTTT
CASSQAIAGGGYTGELFF
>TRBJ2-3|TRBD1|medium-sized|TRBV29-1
TGCAGCGCCCCACGTTATCAGGGGACAGGGGGCGCAGATACGCAGTATTTT
CSAPRYQGTGGADTQYF
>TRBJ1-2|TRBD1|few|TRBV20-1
TGCAGTGCTATGGACAGGGTATCTTCGGACTATGGCTACACCTTC
CSAMDRVSSDYGYTF
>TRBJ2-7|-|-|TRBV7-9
TGTGCCAGCAGCTTAGAAGCCCAAACCTACGAGCAGTACTTC
CASSLEAQTYEQYF
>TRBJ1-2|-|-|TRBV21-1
TGTGCCAGTCACAAAAGGCGGGGGAAACAGAGGCTTTCTGGCTACACCTTC
CASHKRRGKQRLSGYTF
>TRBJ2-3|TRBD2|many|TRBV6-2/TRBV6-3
TGTGCCAGCAGCGCCGGGACTAGCGGGAGGAAGCAGTATTTT
CASSAGTSGRKQYF
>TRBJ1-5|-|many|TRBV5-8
TGTGCCAGCAGCTTTTCAGGGATTAGCAATCAGCCCCAGCATTTT
CASSFSGISNQPQHF
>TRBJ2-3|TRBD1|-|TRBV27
TGTGCCAGCAGGACAGGGTCAGATACGCAGTATTTT
CASRTGSDTQYF
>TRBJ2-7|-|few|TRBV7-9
TGTGCCAGCAGCTTAGGGGTTGGGGGGACGGACGTCACCCCGAATCCCTACGAGCAGTACTTC
CASSLGVGGTDVTPNPYEQYF
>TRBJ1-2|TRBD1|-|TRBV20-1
TGCAGTGCAGACCTGGAAGGTGGGGGACAGGGCTATGGCTACACCTTC
CSADLEGGGQGYGYTF
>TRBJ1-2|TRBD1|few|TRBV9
TGTGCCAGCAGCGAATTCGACAGGGACCATGGCTACACCTTC
CASSEFDRDHGYTF
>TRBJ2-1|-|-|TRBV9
TGTGCCAGCAGCGGAAACGACGAAGAGCAGTTCTTC
CASSGNDEEQFF
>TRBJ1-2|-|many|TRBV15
TGTGCCACCAGCAGTTCAGAATCCTTGGGGCTTAGTCGATATGGCTACACCTTC
CATSSSESLGLSRYGYTF
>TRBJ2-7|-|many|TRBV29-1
TGCAGCGCTACAGGTGTAACCTACGAGCAGTACTTC
CSATGVTYEQYF
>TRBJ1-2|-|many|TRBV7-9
TGTGCCAGCAGCCACGATTTGGGGGAGTCTGGCTACACCTTC
CASSHDLGESGYTF
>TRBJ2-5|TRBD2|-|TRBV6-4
TGTGCCAGCAGTGAGATAGCGGGAGGGCTGGAGACCCAGTACTTC
CASSEIAGGLETQYF
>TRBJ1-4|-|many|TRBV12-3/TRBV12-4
TGTGCCAGCAGTCCCCAGACAGGACCGGATGAAAAACTGTTTTTT
CASSPQTGPDEKLFF
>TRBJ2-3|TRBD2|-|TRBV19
TGTGCCAGTAGTCCCCGAATTAGCGGGAGAAGGGCAGATACGCAGTATTTT
CASSPRISGRRADTQYF
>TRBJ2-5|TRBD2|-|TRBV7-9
TGTGCCAGCAGCGAGGGACTAGCGGGAGGGCAAGAGACCCAGTACTTC
CASSEGLAGGQETQYF
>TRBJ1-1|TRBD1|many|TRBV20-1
TGCAGTGCTCCGGGACAGGGTATAACTGAAGCTTTCTTT
CSAPGQGITEAFF
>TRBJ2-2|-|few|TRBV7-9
TGTGCCAGCAGCTTTCAAGCGGGTCCTAACGAGCTGTTTTTT
CASSFQAGPNELFF
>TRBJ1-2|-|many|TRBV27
TGTGCCAGCAGTTTAAGCCCAGGGAACTATGGCTACACCTTC
CASSLSPGNYGYTF
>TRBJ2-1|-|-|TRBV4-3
TGCGCCAGCAGCCAAGATTACGTGGCGCAAGAGCAGTTCTTC
CASSQDYVAQEQFF
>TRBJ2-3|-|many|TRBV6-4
TGTGCCAGCAGTGAGGGGAGCGGGAGCACAGATACGCAGTATTTT
CASSEGSGSTDTQYF
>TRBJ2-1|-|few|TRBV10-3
TGTGCCACCGCCGAAAATGAGCAGTTCTTC
CATAENEQFF
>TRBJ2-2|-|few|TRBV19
TGTGCCAGTAGTGGAGGTCGGTGGGAGCTGTTTTTT
CASSGGRWELFF
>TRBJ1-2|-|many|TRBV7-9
TGTGCCAGCAGCTTTAACTCCCAGGGACTTTATGGCTACACCTTC
CASSFNSQGLYGYTF
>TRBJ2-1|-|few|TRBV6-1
TGTGCCAGCAGTGAACCCCCCTTACAGGGAAGTGAGCAGTTCTTC
CASSEPPLQGSEQFF
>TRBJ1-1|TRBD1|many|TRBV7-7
TGTGCCAGCAGCCAGGACAGGGGGACTGAAGCTTTCTTT
CASSQDRGTEAFF
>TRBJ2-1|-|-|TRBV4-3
TGCGCCAGCAGCCAAACATTAGACCGTGAGCAGTTCTTC
CASSQTLDREQFF
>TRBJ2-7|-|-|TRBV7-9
TGTGCCAGCTCAGGGTTAACAGGGTCATCCTACGAGCAGTACTTC
CASSGLTGSSYEQYF
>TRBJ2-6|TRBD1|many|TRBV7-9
TGTGCCAGCAGCCGGGACAGGGGGCAAGCTGGGGCCAACGTCCTGACTTTC
CASSRDRGQAGANVLTF
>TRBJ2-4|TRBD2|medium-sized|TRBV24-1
TGTGCCACCAGTGATTCGGCGCCCGGGACTAGCGGGAGAAGAAAAAACATTCAGTACTTC
CATSDSAPGTSGRRKNIQYF
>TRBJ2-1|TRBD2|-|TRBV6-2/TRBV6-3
TGTGCCAGCAGCGCGACTAGCGGGAGGGCCAATGAGCAGTTCTTC
CASSATSGRANEQFF
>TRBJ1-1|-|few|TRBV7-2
TGTGCCAGCAGCCCCCGGTCGACGGAAGCTTTCTTT
CASSPRSTEAFF
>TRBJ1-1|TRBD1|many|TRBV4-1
TGCGCCAGCAGCCAAGTACTGAGTTTCCGGGACAGAGACATTGGCACTGAAGCTTTCTTT
CASSQVLSFRDRDIGTEAFF
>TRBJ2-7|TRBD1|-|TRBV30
TGTGCCTGGAGTGCCCAGCCCGGACAGGGGGCGGACGAGCAGTACTTC
CAWSAQPGQGADEQYF
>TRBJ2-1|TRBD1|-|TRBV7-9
TGTGCCAGCAGCCACGACAGGGGGGTATATGAGCAGTTCTTC
CASSHDRGVYEQFF
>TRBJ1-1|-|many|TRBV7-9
TGTGCCAGCAGCTTAACCACAGGCAGGAGAATGGCTTTCTTT
CASSLTTGRRMAFF
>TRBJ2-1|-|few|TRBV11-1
TGTGCCAGCAGCTTTCGCGGGAACCACAATGAGCAGTTCTTC
CASSFRGNHNEQFF
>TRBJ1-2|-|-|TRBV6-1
TGTGCCAGCAGTGATAGTGTCCAGGGGACATCTTATGGCTACACCTTC
CASSDSVQGTSYGYTF
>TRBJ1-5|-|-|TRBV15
TGTGCCACCGGGAGGGACAATCAGCCCCAGCATTTT
CATGRDNQPQHF
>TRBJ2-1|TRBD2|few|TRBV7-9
TGTGCCAGCAGCCTAGTCCCGGGACTAGCGGGAGGGAAAGAGCAGTTCTTC
CASSLVPGLAGGKEQFF